The entry that follows covers one TCR beta chain sequence. Its antigen is unknown. This entry belongs to a study of cytomegalovirus exposure and HLA in healthy donors. Findings and limits, study-wide: According to a subsequent analysis, TCR clusters identified in the first cohort showed a tendency to co-occur across the approximately 120 validation repertoires. Rare TCR sequences dominated, though some public TCRs recurred in many donors. Overall, about 160 TCR beta chains were annotated as cytomegalovirus-associated.

This CDR3 is 15 amino acids long. Between the trimmed V and J ends, which lost 0 bases and 8 bases, there was a span of 14 bases. CDR1 and CDR2 (germline): SGDLS, YYNGEE. Data came from immunoSEQ multiplex PCR; TCRdb stores just in-frame clones and leaves some out. The data contain roughly 260,000 clones, more than 75% of them singletons. The chain joins TRBV9 to TRBJ1-4, with D possibly being TRBD1 (6 bases). This TCR came from a man aged 18 to 29 in good health and CMV-seronegative. Sequenced: PBMCs. The CDR3, as DNA: TGTGCCAGCAGCGTAGATTCCAGGGGAGAAGAAAAACTGTTTTTT. Encoded protein: CASSVDSRGEEKLFF.